The 3 T cell receptor beta chains below were found in one sample sequenced in a study of T cell changes during pregnancy in multiple sclerosis. Produced via immunoSEQ multiplex PCR; TCRdb's table is partial and in-frame only. The data show 56,000 or so clones, about nine tenths seen once. The sample consisted of CD4+ T cells from peripheral blood mononuclear cells, taken in the third trimester of pregnancy. These receptors came from a female donor with multiple sclerosis, enrolled in a pregnancy study.

The V call is TRBV30, the J call TRBJ2-7; possible D gene TRBD1, 6 bases. Germline lookup yields CDR1 GTSNPN and CDR2 SVGIG (reference sequence). This CDR3 is 14 amino acids long. The V and J ends lost 4 bases and 7 bases respectively, with 20 bases between them. DNA for the CDR3: TGTGCCTGGATGAGGACAGATCGGGTGGGTGAGCAGTACTTC. Translated: CAWMRTDRVGEQYF.

The genes are TRBV25-1 and TRBJ1-4; 7 bases match TRBD1. V lost 4 bases to trimming and J lost 0 bases; unmatched junction nucleotides: 2. The germline CDR1 and CDR2 sequences are MGHDK and SYGVNS. CDR3 length: 15 residues. The CDR3 bases are TGTGCCAGCAGTGGACAGGGTGCAACTAATGAAAAACTGTTTTTT. It yields the protein CASSGQGATNEKLFF.

The chain uses TRBV10-3 and TRBJ2-1, with D perhaps TRBD1 (5 bases). The V end was cut by 3 bases, the J end by 3 bases, with 12 bases between. CDR1 and CDR2 from the germline V gene are ENHRY and SYGVKD. The CDR3 totals 15 residues. CDR3 amino acids: CAISEQTGNYNEQFF. Written as DNA, the CDR3 is TGTGCCATCAGTGAACAAACAGGCAACTACAATGAGCAGTTCTTC.